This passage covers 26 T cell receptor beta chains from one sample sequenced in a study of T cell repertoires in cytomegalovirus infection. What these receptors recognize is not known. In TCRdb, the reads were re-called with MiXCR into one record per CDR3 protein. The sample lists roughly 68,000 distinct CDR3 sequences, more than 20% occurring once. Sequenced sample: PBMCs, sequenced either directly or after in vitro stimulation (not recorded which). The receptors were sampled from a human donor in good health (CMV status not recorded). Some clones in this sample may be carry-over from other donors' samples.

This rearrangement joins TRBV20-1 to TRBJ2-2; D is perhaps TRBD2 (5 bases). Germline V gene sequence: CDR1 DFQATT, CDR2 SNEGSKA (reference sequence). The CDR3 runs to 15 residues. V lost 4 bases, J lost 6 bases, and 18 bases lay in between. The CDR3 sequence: CSAILDGRDAGELFF. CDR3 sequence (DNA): TGCAGTGCTATTTTAGACGGACGGGATGCCGGGGAGCTGTTTTTT.

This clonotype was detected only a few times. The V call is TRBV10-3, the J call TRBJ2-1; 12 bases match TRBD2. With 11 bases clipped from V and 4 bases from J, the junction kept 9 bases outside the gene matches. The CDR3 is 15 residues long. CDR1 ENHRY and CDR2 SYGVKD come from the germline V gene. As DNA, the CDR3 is TGTGCCTCCGGCGCTAGCGGGAGGGGGTACAATGAGCAGTTCTTC. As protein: CASGASGRGYNEQFF.

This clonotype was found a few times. Here the CDR3 DNA reads TGTGCCAGCAGCATGACCGGGGGGGCGAATCAGCCCCAGCATTTT. This encodes CASSMTGGANQPQHF. J is TRBJ1-5 and V is TRBV7-6; TRBD1 might be the D (6 bases). V shed 5 bases and J shed 4 bases, with 15 bases lying between them. Germline V lookup: CDR1 SGHVS, CDR2 FNYEAQ. The CDR3 contains 15 residues.

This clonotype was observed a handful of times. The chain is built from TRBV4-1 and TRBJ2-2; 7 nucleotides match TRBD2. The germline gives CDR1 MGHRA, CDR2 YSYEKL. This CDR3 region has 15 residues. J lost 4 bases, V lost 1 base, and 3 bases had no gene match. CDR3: CASSQASGPTGELFF. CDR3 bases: TGCGCCAGCAGCCAAGCTAGCGGACCCACCGGGGAGCTGTTTTTT.

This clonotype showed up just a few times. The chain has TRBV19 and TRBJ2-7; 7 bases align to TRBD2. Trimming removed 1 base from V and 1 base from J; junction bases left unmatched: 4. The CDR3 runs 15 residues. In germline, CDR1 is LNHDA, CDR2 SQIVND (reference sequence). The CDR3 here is CASSIAASGSYEQYF. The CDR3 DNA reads TGTGCCAGTAGTATAGCGGCTAGCGGATCCTACGAGCAGTACTTC.

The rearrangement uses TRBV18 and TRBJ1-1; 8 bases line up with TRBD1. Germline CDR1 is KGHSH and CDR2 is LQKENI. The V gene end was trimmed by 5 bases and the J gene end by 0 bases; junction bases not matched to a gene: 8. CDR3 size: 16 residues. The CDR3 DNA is TGTGCCAGCTCAACATCCGACAGGGGTTTGAACACTGAAGCTTTCTTT. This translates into CASSTSDRGLNTEAFF. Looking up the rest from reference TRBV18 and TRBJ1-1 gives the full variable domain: NAGVMQNPRHLVRRRGQEARLRCSPMKGHSHVYWYRQLPEEGLKFMVYLQKENIIDESGMPKERFSAEFPKEGPSILRIQQVVRGDSAAYFCASSTSDRGLNTEAFFGQGTRLTVV.

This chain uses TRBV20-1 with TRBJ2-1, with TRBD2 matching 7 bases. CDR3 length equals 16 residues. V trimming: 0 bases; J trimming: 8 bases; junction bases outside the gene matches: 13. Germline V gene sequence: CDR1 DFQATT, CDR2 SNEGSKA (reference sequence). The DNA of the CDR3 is TGCAGTGCTAGAGATGCCTCCTTCCCGCGGGAGTATGAGCAGTTCTTC. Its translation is CSARDASFPREYEQFF.

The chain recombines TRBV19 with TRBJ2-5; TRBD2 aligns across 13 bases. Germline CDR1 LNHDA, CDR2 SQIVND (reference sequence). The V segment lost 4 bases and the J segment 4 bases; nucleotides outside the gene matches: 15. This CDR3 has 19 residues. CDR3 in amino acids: CASSKGHRTSGRSGETQYF. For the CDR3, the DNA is TGTGCCAGTAGTAAGGGGCACCGGACTAGCGGGAGAAGCGGAGAGACCCAGTACTTC.

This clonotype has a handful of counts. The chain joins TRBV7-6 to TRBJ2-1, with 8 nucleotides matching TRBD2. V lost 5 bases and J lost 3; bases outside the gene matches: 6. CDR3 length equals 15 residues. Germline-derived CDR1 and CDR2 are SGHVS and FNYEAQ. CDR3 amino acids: CASSPTSGIYNEQFF. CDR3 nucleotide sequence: TGTGCCAGCAGCCCTACTAGCGGTATCTACAATGAGCAGTTCTTC.

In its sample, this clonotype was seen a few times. The DNA for the CDR3 is TGTGCCAGCAGCGCACACCGGGACAGGGACAACTACGAGCAGTACTTC. Residues: CASSAHRDRDNYEQYF. The V gene is TRBV7-8, the J gene TRBJ2-7, with 9 bases that match TRBD1. The CDR3 is 16 amino acids. V trimming: 5 bases; J trimming: 3 bases; junction bases outside the gene matches: 11. Germline lookup yields CDR1 SGHVS and CDR2 FQNEAQ.

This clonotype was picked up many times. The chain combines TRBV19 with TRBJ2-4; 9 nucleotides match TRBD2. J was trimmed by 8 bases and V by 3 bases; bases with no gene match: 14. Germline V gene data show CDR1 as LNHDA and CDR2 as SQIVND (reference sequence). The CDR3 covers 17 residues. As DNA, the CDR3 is TGTGCCAGTAGTATGTTTTTTGGTAGCGGGAGTGCGGACATTCAGTACTTC. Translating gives CASSMFFGSGSADIQYF.

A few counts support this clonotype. The CDR3 reads CASSMVNTEAFF. DNA for the CDR3: TGTGCCAGCAGCATGGTAAACACTGAAGCTTTCTTT. The chain uses TRBV7-9 and TRBJ1-1, with D uncertain. The germline CDR1 and CDR2 sequences are SEHNR and FQNEAQ (reference sequence). CDR3 size: 12 residues. V lost 5 bases and J 2 bases, leaving 6 bases between the germline ends.

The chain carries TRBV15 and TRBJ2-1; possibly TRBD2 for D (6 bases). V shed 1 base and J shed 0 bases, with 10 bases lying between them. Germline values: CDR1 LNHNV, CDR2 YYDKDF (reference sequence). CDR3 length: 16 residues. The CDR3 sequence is CATSRVAGSSYNEQFF. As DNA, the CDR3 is TGTGCCACCAGCAGAGTGGCGGGGAGCTCCTACAATGAGCAGTTCTTC.

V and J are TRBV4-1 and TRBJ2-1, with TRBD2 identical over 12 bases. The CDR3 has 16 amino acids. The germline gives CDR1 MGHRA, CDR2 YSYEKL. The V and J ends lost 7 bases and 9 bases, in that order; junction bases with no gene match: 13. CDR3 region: CASTETSGRWYGEQFF. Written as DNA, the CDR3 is TGCGCCAGCACCGAAACTAGCGGGAGGTGGTATGGTGAGCAGTTCTTC.

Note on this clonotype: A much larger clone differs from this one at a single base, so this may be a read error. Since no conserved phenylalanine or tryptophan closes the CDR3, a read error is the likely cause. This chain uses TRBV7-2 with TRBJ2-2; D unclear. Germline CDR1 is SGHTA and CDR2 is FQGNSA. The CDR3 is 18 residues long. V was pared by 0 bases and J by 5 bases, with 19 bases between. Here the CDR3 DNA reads TGTGCCAGCAGCTTAGCAGGGCTGTGGGGTGCTCGGACCGGGGAGCTGTTTATT. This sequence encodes CASSLAGLWGARTGELFI.

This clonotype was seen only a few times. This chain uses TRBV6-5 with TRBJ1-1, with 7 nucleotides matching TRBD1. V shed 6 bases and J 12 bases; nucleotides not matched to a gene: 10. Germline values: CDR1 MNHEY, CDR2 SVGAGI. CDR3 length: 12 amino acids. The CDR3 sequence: CASRRNSGGSFF. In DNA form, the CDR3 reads TGTGCCAGCAGGAGGAACTCAGGGGGATCTTTCTTT.

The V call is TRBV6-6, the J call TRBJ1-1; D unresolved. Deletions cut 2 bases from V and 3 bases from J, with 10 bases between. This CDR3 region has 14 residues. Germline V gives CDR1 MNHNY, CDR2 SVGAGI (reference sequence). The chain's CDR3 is CASSYDIPDTEAFF. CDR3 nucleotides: TGTGCCAGCAGTTACGACATTCCGGACACTGAAGCTTTCTTT.

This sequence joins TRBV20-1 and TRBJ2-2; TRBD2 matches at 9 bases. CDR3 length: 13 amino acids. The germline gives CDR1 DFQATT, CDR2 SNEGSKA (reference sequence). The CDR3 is CSLPSGNAGELFF. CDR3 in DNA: TGCAGCCTACCTAGCGGGAATGCCGGGGAGCTGTTTTTT.

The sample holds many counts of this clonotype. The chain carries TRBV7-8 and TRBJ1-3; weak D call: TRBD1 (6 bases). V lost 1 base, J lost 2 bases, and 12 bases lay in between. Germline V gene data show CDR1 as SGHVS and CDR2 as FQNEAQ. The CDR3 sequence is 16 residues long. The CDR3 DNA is TGTGCCAGCAGCTTAGTCGCAGGGGAGGCTGGAAACACCATATATTTT. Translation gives CASSLVAGEAGNTIYF.

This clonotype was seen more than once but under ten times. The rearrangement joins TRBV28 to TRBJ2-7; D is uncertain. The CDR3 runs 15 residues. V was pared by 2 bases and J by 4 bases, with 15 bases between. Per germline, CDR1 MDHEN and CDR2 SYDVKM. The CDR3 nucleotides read TGTGCCAGCAGTTTACGAAACGGGTACAATTACGAGCAGTACTTC. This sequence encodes CASSLRNGYNYEQYF. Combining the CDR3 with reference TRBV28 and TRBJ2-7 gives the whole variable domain DVKVTQSSRYLVKRTGEKVFLECVQDMDHENMFWYRQDPGLGLRLIYFSYDVKMKEKGDIPEGYSVSREKKERFSLILESASTNQTSMYLCASSLRNGYNYEQYFGPGTRLTVT.

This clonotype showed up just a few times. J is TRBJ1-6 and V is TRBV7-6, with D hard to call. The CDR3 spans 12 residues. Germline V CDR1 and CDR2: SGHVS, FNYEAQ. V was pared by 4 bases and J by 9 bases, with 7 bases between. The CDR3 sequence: CASSSMGSPLHF. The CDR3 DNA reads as TGTGCCAGCAGCTCAATGGGTTCACCCCTCCACTTT.

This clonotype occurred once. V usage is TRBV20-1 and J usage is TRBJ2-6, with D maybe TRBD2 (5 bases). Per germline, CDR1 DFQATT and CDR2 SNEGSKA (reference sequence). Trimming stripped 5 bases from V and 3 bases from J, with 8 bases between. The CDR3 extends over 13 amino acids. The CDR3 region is CSALRGGANVLTF. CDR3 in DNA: TGCAGTGCTCTCCGGGGTGGGGCCAACGTCCTGACTTTC.

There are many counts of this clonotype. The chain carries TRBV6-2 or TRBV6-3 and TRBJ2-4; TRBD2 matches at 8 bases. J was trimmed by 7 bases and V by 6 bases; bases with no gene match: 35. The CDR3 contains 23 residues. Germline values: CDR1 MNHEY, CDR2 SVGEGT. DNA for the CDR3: TGTGCCAGCAGCCCGATTGGGATCCGCGCCTCAGCCGGGAGGGTTGCGGTCCTGAACATTCAGTACTTC. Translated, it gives CASSPIGIRASAGRVAVLNIQYF.

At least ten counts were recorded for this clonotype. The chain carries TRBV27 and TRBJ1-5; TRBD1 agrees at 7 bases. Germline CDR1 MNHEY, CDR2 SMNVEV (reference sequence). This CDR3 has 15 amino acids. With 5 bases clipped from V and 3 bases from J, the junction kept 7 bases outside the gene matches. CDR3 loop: CASSIQGRDNQPQHF. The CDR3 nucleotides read TGTGCCAGCAGTATACAGGGGAGGGACAATCAGCCCCAGCATTTT.

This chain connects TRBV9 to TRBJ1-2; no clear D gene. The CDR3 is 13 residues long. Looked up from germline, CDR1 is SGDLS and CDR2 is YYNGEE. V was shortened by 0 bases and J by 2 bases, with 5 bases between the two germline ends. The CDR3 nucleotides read TGTGCCAGCAGCGTAGTGGGGAACTATGGCTACACCTTC. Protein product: CASSVVGNYGYTF.

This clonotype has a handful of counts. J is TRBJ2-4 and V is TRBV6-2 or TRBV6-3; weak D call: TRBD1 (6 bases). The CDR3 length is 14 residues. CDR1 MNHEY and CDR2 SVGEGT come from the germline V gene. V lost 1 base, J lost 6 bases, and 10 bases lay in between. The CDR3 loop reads CASSYWGLVNIQYF. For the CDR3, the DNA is TGTGCCAGCAGTTACTGGGGGCTCGTAAACATTCAGTACTTC.